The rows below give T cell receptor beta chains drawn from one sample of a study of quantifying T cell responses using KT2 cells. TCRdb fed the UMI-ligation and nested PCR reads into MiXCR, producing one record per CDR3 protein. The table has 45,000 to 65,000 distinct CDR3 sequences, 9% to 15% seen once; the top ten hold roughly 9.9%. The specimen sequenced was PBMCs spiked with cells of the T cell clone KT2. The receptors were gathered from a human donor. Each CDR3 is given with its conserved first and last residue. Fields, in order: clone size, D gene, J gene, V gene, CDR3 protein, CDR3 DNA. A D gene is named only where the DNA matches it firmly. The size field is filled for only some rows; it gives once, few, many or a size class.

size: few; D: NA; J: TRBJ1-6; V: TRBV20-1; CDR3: CSARQWGASYNSPLHF; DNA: TGCAGTGCTAGGCAGTGGGGGGCATCCTATAATTCACCCCTCCACTTT
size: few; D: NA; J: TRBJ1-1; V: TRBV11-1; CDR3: CATRQAEATEAFF; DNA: TGTGCCACAAGACAAGCCGAGGCCACTGAAGCTTTCTTT
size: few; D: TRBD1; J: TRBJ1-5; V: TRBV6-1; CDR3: CASNPGTAGQPQHF; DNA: TGTGCCAGCAACCCCGGGACAGCTGGCCAGCCCCAGCATTTT
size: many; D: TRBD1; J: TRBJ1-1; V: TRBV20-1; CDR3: CSASGQGLDTEAFF; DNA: TGCAGTGCTTCGGGACAGGGATTGGACACTGAAGCTTTCTTT
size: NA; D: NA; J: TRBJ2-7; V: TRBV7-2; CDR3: CASSLAWRFYEQYF; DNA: TGTGCCAGCAGCTTAGCGTGGCGTTTCTACGAGCAGTACTTC
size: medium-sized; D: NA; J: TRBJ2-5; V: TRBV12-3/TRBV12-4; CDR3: CASSLGTTGETQYF; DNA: TGTGCCAGCAGTTTGGGGACCACCGGTGAGACCCAGTACTTC
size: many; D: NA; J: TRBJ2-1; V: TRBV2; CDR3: CASRGSRSSYNEQFF; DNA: TGTGCCAGCAGGGGATCTCGGTCATCCTACAATGAGCAGTTCTTC
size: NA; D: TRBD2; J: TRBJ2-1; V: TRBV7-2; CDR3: CASSLEAGGVRNEQFF; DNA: TGTGCCAGCAGCTTAGAGGCGGGGGGGGTACGCAATGAGCAGTTCTTC
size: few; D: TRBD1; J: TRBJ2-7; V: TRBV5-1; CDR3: CASSWGQATYEQYF; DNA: TGCGCCAGCAGCTGGGGACAGGCTACCTACGAGCAGTACTTC
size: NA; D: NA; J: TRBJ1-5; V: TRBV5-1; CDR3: CASSPLNSNQPQHF; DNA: TGCGCCAGCAGCCCTCTCAACAGCAATCAGCCCCAGCATTTT
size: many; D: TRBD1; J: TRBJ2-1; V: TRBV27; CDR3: CASSPNRDRGQFF; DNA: TGTGCCAGCAGTCCCAACCGGGACAGGGGGCAGTTCTTC
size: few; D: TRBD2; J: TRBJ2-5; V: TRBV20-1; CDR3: CSASPSGRAAGTQYF; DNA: TGCAGTGCGAGTCCTAGCGGGAGGGCCGCGGGGACCCAGTACTTC
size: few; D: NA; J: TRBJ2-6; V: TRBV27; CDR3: CASSFTGSGANVLTF; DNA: TGTGCCAGCAGTTTTACAGGGTCTGGGGCCAACGTCCTGACTTTC
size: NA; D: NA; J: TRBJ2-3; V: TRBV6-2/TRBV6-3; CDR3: CASNSRRGVVDTQYF; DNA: TGTGCCAGCAACTCTCGGAGGGGAGTAGTTGATACGCAGTATTTT
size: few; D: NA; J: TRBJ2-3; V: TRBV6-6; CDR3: CASSYEAGPQYF; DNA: TGTGCCAGCAGTTATGAGGCGGGACCGCAGTATTTT
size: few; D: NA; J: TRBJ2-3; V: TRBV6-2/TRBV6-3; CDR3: CASSYISRYSTDTQYF; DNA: TGTGCCAGCAGTTATATCAGCCGGTATAGCACAGATACGCAGTATTTT
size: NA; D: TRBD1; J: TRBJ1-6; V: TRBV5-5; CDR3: CASSSDRAGSPLHF; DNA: TGTGCCAGCAGCTCAGACAGGGCTGGGTCACCCCTCCACTTT